This entry lists 11 T cell receptor beta chains sequenced from one sample in a study of cytomegalovirus exposure and HLA in healthy donors. In the PCR, 60 Vbeta and 13 Jbeta primers were used. Here immunoSEQ multiplex PCR was the method, and the copy in TCRdb shows in-frame clones only, minus some. This sample contains 200,000 to 250,000 clones. The specimen was PBMCs. Receptors were obtained from a woman aged 25 to 39 in good health and CMV-seropositive.

The V call is TRBV6-4, the J call TRBJ2-3, with 8 bases aligning to TRBD2. The CDR3 extends over 16 amino acids. V was pared by 0 bases and J by 0 bases, with 2 bases of the junction left unmatched. Germline CDR1 MRHNA, CDR2 SNTAGT. The CDR3 reads CASSDSSGSSTDTQYF. The CDR3 region has the DNA TGTGCCAGCAGTGACTCAAGCGGGAGTAGCACAGATACGCAGTATTTT.

The CDR3 spells CASSQGRGNYNEQFF. The DNA for the CDR3 is TGCGCCAGCAGCCAAGGGAGAGGGAACTACAATGAGCAGTTCTTC. The V and J genes are TRBV4-3 and TRBJ2-1, with D maybe TRBD2 (5 bases). V lost 1 base, J lost 3 bases, and 10 bases lay in between. This CDR3 region has 15 residues. In germline, CDR1 is LGHNA, CDR2 YSLEER.

This chain connects TRBV5-1 to TRBJ2-5, with 9 positions matching TRBD2. CDR1 and CDR2 (germline): SGHRS, YFSETQ. Trimming took 5 bases from V and 1 from J; bases not matched to a gene: 3. The CDR3 contains 14 residues. The CDR3 sequence: CASRIAGAQETQYF. DNA for the CDR3: TGCGCCAGCAGGATAGCGGGGGCCCAAGAGACCCAGTACTTC.

The chain employs TRBV27 and TRBJ2-3; D may be TRBD1 (6 bases). V gave up 7 bases and J gave up 5 bases, with 22 bases separating them. Germline CDR1 and CDR2: MNHEY and SMNVEV (reference sequence). The CDR3 is made up of 16 amino acids. The CDR3 nucleotides read TGTGCCAGCAAGAACTACCAAGGCATCAGGGGAGATACGCAGTATTTT. Translated, it gives CASKNYQGIRGDTQYF.

The gene calls are TRBV6-5 and TRBJ2-1; D is perhaps TRBD2 (5 bases). V was pared by 3 bases and J by 4 bases, with 13 bases between. The length of the CDR3 is 15 residues. Germline-derived CDR1 and CDR2 are MNHEY and SVGAGI. The CDR3 DNA sequence: TGTGCCAGCAGTTATGGAGGAAATTTGTACAATGAGCAGTTCTTC. This translates into CASSYGGNLYNEQFF.

The V and J genes are TRBV6-5 and TRBJ2-2; D uncertain. CDR3 length: 15 residues. The germline V and J ends were trimmed by 2 bases and 1 base, with 8 bases remaining between them. In germline, CDR1 is MNHEY, CDR2 SVGAGI. The CDR3 sequence is CASSYGQVNTGELFF. The CDR3 DNA sequence: TGTGCCAGCAGTTACGGTCAGGTGAACACCGGGGAGCTGTTTTTT.

The chain carries TRBV10-3 and TRBJ1-2; maybe TRBD1 (5 bases). The ends were cut back, 0 bases at V and 2 bases at J, with 10 bases in the middle. Germline V lookup: CDR1 ENHRY, CDR2 SYGVKD. This CDR3 spans 15 amino acids. DNA of the CDR3: TGTGCCATCAGTGAGTCAGTGACAGCCAACTATGGCTACACCTTC. It specifies CAISESVTANYGYTF.

The chain links TRBV28 to TRBJ2-7, with TRBD2 identical over 16 bases. Looked up from germline, CDR1 is MDHEN and CDR2 is SYDVKM. This CDR3 contains 18 residues. Trimming removed 3 bases from V and 4 bases from J; junction bases left unmatched: 9. The CDR3 DNA sequence: TGTGCCAGCAGTTTTCCGGGACTAGCGGGAGGGCCCTCGTACGAGCAGTACTTC. This gives the protein CASSFPGLAGGPSYEQYF.

Here the CDR3 reads CAISGQGAGYGYTF. DNA of the CDR3: TGTGCCATCAGCGGACAGGGGGCAGGCTATGGCTACACCTTC. The V and J genes are TRBV10-3 and TRBJ1-2; 11 bases align to TRBD1. The CDR3 consists of 14 residues. J was trimmed by 4 bases and V by 6 bases; bases with no gene match: 4. Germline values: CDR1 ENHRY, CDR2 SYGVKD.

Here the CDR3 reads CASSLVGQGRAYEQYF. CDR3 sequence (DNA): TGTGCCAGCAGCTTAGTGGGACAGGGGAGAGCCTACGAGCAGTACTTC. The gene calls are TRBV7-9 and TRBJ2-7, with 10 bases lining up with TRBD1. CDR1 and CDR2 from the germline V gene are SEHNR and FQNEAQ (reference sequence). The CDR3 runs to 16 residues. The ends lost 1 base at V and 2 bases at J; junction bases unmatched: 5.

The V and J genes are TRBV19 and TRBJ1-5, with D perhaps matching TRBD1 (5 bases). Germline V lookup: CDR1 LNHDA, CDR2 SQIVND (reference sequence). CDR3 length: 13 residues. The V gene lost 5 bases and the J gene lost 7 bases, with 12 bases spanning the gap. The CDR3 sequence: CASSGIQGQPQHF. DNA for the CDR3: TGTGCCAGTAGTGGGATTCAGGGACAGCCCCAGCATTTT.